Detailed here is one T cell receptor beta chain. The CDR3 runs to 13 residues. CDR1 and CDR2 (germline): SGHRS, YFSETQ. The V segment lost 4 bases and the J segment 5 bases; nucleotides outside the gene matches: 5. This sample is drawn from a study of T cells in Graves' hyperthyroidism and ophthalmopathy. Amplified TCR beta CDR3 regions derived from RNA transcripts. Using the HTBI primer set, a first-round RT-PCR was run on the TCR CDR3. TCRdb recomputed calls from the multiplex PCR reads with MiXCR, one row per CDR3 protein. In the table there are around 23,000 distinct CDR3 sequences, approximately 49% of which are singletons.

The rearrangement joins TRBV5-1 to TRBJ2-7; 8 bases match TRBD1. The sequence was collected from a middle-aged woman with Graves' hyperthyroidism that later progressed to Graves' ophthalmopathy. Sequencing was done on a sample of blood. CDR3 residues: CASSVTGDNEQYF. As DNA, the CDR3 is TGCGCCAGCAGCGTGACAGGGGACAACGAGCAGTACTTC.